This entry describes one TCR beta chain. TCRdb's table, derived via immunoSEQ multiplex PCR, lists solely in-frame clones and lacks some. Of a few hundred thousand clones in the sample, about 91% were seen once. The data were taken from a study of blood T cell repertoires in COVID-19. The CDR3 contains 16 residues. Per the germline V gene, CDR1 is SNHLY and CDR2 is FYNNEI. The J segment lost 0 bases and the V segment lost 7 bases, leaving 8 bases of the junction unmatched. This clonotype was sampled from a person aged 18-29 years with COVID-19, enrolled during active disease. The V gene is TRBV2, the J gene TRBJ2-1, with TRBD2 matching 8 bases. Sequencing input: peripheral blood. This CDR3 is CASTERTSGSYNEQFF. Written as DNA, the CDR3 is TGTGCCAGCACTGAGAGAACTAGCGGCTCCTACAATGAGCAGTTCTTC.